This entry features one T cell receptor beta chain sequence. The V segment lost 4 bases and the J segment 12 bases; nucleotides outside the gene matches: 21. Germline V gene lookup returns CDR1 SGHDN and CDR2 FVKESK. CDR3 length: 17 amino acids. Some clones are missing from TCRdb's copy, which holds only in-frame ones; the method was immunoSEQ multiplex PCR. The sample lists roughly 63,000 clones, approximately 93% occurring once. These data are taken from a study of T cell changes during pregnancy in multiple sclerosis. The rearrangement links TRBV14 to TRBJ1-2; 9 nucleotides align to TRBD1. The sample consisted of CD8+ T cells from peripheral blood mononuclear cells, taken in the second trimester of pregnancy. This TCR was sampled from a female donor with multiple sclerosis, enrolled in a pregnancy study. Written as DNA, the CDR3 is TGTGCCAGCAGCCCGAATGTACAGGACAGGGGATCCCCAGGGCACACCTTC. It specifies CASSPNVQDRGSPGHTF.